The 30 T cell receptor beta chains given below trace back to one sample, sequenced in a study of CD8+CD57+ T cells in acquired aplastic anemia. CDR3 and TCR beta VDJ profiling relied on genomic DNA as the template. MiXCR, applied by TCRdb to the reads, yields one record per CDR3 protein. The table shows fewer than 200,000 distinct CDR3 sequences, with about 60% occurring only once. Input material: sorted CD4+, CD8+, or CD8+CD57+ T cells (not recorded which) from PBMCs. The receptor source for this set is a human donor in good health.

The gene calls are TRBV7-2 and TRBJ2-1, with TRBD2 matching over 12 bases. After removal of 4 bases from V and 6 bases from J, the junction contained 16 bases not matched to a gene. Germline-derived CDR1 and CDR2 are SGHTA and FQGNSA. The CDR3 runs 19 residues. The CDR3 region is CASSSLARTSGKRGNEQFF. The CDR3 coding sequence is TGTGCCAGCAGCTCCTTAGCCAGGACTAGCGGGAAGCGAGGCAATGAGCAGTTCTTC.

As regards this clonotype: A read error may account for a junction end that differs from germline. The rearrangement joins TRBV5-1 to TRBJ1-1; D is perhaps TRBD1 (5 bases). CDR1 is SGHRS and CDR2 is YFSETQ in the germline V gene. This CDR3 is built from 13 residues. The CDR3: CASHPRGRTEAFF. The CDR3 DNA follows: TGTGCCAGCCACCCCCGGGGACGGACTGAAGCTTTCTTT.

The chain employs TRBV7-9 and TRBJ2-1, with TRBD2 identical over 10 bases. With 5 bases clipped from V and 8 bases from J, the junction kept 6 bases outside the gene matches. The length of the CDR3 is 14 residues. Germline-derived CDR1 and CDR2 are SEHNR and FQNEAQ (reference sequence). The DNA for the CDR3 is TGTGCCAGCAGCCACAGCGGGGGGGGCGATGAGCAGTTCTTC. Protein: CASSHSGGGDEQFF.

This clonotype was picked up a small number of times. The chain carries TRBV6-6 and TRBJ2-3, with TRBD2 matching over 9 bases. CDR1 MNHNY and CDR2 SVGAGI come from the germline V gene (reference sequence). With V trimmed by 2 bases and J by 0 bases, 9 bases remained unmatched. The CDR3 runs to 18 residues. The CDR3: CASSYALAGDPSTDTQYF. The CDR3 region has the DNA TGTGCCAGCAGTTACGCGTTAGCGGGGGACCCTAGCACAGATACGCAGTATTTT.

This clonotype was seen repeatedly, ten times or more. CDR3 nucleotide sequence: TGTGCCAGCAGCCAAGTGTCAGGATTCTACAATGAGCAGTTCTTC. It specifies CASSQVSGFYNEQFF. The J gene is TRBJ2-1, the V gene TRBV4-2; D remains unclear. The CDR3 runs 15 residues. V was cut by 1 base and J by 3 bases, with 10 bases left in between. Germline CDR1 LGHNA, CDR2 YNFKEQ.

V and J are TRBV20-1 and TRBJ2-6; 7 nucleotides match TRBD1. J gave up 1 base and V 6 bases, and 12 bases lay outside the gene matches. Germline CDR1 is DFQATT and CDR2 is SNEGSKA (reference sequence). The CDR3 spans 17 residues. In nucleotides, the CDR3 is TGCAGTGCCGCTACAGGGGCGAGTCTGTCTGGGGCCAACGTCCTGACTTTC. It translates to CSAATGASLSGANVLTF.

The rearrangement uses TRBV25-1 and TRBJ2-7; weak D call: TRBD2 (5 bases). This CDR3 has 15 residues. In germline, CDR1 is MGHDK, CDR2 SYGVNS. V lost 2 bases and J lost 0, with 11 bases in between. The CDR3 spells CASSEPVGSSYEQYF. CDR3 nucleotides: TGTGCCAGCAGTGAACCGGTGGGGAGCTCCTACGAGCAGTACTTC.

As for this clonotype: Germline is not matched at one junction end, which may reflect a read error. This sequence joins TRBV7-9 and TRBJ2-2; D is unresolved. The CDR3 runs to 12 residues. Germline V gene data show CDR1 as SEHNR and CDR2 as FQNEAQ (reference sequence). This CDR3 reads CASILKTGELFF. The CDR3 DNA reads TGTGCCAGCATCTTAAAGACGGGGGAGCTGTTTTTT.

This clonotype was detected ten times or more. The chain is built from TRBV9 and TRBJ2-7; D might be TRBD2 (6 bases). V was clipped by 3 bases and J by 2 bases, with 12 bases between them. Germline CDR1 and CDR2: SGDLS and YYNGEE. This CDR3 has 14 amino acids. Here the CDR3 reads CASSASSAPYEQYF. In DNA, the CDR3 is TGTGCCAGCAGCGCGTCTAGCGCGCCCTACGAGCAGTACTTC.

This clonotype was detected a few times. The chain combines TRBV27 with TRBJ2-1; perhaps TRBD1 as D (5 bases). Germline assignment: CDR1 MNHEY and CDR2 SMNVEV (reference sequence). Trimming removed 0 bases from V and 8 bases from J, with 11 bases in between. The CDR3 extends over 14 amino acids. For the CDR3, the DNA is TGTGCCAGCAGTTTATCGACAGCCCTCCATGAGCAGTTCTTC. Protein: CASSLSTALHEQFF.

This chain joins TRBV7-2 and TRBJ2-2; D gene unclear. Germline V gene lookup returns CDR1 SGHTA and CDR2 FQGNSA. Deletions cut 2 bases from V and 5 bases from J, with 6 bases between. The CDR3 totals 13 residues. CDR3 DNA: TGTGCCAGCAGCTTACTTGGAACCGGGGAGCTGTTTTTT. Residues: CASSLLGTGELFF.

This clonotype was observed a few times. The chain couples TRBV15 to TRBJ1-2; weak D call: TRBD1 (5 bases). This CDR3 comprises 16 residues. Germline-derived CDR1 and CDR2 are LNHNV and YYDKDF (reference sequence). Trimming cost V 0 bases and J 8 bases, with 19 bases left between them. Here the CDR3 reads CATSRDLGQGDRGYTF. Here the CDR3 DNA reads TGTGCCACCAGCAGAGATCTGGGGCAGGGAGATCGGGGCTACACCTTC.

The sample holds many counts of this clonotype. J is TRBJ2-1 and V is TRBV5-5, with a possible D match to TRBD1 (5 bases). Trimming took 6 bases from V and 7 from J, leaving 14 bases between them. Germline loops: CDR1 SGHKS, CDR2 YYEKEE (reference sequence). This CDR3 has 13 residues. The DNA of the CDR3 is TGTGCCAGCATCGAATCTAGGGGAAATGAGCAGTTCTTC. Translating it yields CASIESRGNEQFF.

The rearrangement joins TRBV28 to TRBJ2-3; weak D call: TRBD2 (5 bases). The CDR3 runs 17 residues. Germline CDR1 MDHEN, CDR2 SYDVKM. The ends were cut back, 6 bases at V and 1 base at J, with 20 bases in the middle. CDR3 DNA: TGTGCCAGCAGGATGACATTCGGGGATTGGGGCACAGATACGCAGTATTTT. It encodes CASRMTFGDWGTDTQYF.

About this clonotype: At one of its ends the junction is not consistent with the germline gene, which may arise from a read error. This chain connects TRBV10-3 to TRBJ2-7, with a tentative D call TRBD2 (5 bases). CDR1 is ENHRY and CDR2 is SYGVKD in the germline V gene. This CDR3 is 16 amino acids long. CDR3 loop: CAISESVAAGGYEQYF. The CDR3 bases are TGTGCCATCAGCGAGTCTGTGGCGGCGGGTGGGTACGAGCAGTACTTC.

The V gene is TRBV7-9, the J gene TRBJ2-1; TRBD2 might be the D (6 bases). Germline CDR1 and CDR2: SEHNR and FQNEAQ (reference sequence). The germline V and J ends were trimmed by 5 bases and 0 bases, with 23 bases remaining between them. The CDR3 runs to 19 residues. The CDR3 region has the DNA TGTGCCAGCAGCCCCACCCTCTTAGCGCGGGAAAGCTCCTACAATGAGCAGTTCTTC. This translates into CASSPTLLARESSYNEQFF.

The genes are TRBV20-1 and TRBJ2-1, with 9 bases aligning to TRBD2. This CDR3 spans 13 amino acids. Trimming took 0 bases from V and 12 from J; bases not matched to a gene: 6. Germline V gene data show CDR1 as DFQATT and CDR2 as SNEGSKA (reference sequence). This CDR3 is CSARDRAGGVQFF. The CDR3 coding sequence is TGCAGTGCTAGAGATCGAGCGGGAGGTGTGCAGTTCTTC.

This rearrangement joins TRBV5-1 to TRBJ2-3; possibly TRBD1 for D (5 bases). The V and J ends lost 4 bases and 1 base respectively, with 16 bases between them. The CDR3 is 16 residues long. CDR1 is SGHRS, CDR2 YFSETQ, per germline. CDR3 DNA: TGCGCCAGCAGCCTAAGGGGATTAGGCGGCACAGATACGCAGTATTTT. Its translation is CASSLRGLGGTDTQYF.

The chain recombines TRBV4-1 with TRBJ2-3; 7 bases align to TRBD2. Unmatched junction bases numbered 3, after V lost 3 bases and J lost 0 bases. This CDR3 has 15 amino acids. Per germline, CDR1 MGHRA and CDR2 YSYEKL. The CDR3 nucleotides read TGCGCCAGCAGCCAGTATAGCGGGAGCACAGATACGCAGTATTTT. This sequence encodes CASSQYSGSTDTQYF.

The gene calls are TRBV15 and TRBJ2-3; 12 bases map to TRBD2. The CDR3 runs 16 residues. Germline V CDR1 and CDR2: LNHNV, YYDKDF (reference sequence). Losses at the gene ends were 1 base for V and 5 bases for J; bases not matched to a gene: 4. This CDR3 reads CATSRGTSGAEDTQYF. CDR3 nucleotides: TGTGCCACCAGCAGAGGGACTAGCGGGGCCGAAGATACGCAGTATTTT.

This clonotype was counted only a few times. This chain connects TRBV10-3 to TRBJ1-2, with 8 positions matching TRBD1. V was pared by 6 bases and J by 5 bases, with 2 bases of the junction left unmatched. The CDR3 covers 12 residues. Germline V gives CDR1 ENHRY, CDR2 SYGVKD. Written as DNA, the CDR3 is TGTGCCATCAGCCGGACAGGGTATGGCTACACCTTC. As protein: CAISRTGYGYTF.

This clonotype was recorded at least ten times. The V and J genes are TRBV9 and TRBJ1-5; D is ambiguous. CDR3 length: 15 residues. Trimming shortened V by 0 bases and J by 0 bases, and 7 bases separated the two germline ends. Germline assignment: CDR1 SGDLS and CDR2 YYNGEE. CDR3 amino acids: CASSVEGNSNQPQHF. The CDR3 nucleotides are TGTGCCAGCAGCGTAGAAGGGAATAGCAATCAGCCCCAGCATTTT. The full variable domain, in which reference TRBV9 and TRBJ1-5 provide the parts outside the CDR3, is DSGVTQTPKHLITATGQRVTLRCSPRSGDLSVYWYQQSLDQGLQFLIQYYNGEERAKGNILERFSAQQFPDLHSELNLSSLELGDSALYFCASSVEGNSNQPQHFGDGTRLSIL.

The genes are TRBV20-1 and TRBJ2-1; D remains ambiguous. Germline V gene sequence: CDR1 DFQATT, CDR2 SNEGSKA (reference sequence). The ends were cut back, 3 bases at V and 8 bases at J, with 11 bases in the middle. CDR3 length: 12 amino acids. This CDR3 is CSASEGIDEQFF. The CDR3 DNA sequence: TGCAGTGCTAGCGAAGGTATCGATGAGCAGTTCTTC.

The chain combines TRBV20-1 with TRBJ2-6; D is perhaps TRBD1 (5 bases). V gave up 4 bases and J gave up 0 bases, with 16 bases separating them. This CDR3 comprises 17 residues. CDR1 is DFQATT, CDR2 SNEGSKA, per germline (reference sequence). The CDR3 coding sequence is TGCAGTGCTACCCTAACCAGGGCTGCCTCTGGGGCCAACGTCCTGACTTTC. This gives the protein CSATLTRAASGANVLTF.

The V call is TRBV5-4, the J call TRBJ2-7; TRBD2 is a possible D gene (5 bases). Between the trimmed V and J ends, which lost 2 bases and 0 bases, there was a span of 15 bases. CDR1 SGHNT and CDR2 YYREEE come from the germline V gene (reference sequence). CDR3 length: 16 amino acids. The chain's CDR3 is CASSFGLSGDSYEQYF. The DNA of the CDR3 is TGTGCCAGCAGCTTTGGCCTGAGCGGAGACTCCTACGAGCAGTACTTC.

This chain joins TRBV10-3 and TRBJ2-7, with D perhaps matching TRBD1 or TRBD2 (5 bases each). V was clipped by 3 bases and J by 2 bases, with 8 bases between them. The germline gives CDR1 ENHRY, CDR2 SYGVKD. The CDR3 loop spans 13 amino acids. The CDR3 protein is CAISDWGTYEQYF. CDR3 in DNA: TGTGCCATCAGTGATTGGGGGACCTACGAGCAGTACTTC.

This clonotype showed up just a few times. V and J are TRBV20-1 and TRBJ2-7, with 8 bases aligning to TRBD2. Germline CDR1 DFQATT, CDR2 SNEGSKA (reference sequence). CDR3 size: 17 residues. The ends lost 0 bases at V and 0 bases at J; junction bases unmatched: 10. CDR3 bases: TGCAGTGCTAGAGATCTAACTAGCGGAAGGAGCTCCTACGAGCAGTACTTC. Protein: CSARDLTSGRSSYEQYF.

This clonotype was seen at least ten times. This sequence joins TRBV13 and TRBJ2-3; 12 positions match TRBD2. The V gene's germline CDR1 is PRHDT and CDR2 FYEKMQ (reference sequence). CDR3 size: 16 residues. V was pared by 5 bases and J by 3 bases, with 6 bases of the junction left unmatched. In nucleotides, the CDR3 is TGTGCCAGCAGCCCCCGGACTAGCGGGACTACAGATACGCAGTATTTT. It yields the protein CASSPRTSGTTDTQYF.

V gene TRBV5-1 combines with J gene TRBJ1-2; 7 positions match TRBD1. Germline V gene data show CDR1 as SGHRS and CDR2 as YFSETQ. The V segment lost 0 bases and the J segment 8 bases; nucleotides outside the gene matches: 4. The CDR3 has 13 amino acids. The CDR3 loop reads CASSLGQGAGYTF. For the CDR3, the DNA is TGCGCCAGCAGCTTGGGACAGGGAGCCGGCTACACCTTC.

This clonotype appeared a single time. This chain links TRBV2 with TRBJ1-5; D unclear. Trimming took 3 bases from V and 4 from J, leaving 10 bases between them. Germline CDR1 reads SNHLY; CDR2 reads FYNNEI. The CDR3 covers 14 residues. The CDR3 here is CASSDSLWNQPQHF. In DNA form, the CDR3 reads TGTGCCAGCAGTGACAGCTTATGGAATCAGCCCCAGCATTTT.